This entry concerns a single TCR beta chain. Its antigen is unidentified. Using a J-beta primer mix together with a sample-barcoded 5' primer, a second PCR was run for roughly 6 to 12 cycles. MiXCR, applied by TCRdb to the 5' RACE reads, yields one record per CDR3 protein. Of about 570,000 distinct CDR3 sequences in the sample, roughly a quarter were seen once. The sample is drawn from a study of blood T cells in healthy people across ages. Regarding the study as a whole: Among long-lived donors, naive CD4+ cells were more numerous and diversity higher than in aged donors.

The germline V gene encodes CDR1 SGHRS and CDR2 YFSETQ. V gave up 4 bases and J gave up 5 bases; unmatched junction bases: 6. The CDR3 contains 15 residues. The TCR comes from a woman aged 70-85 years in good health. The chain links TRBV5-1 to TRBJ2-1; 10 bases align to TRBD2. The sample consisted of blood. CDR3 sequence (DNA): TGCGCCAGCAGCCAAGGGACTAGCGTCAACAATGAGCAGTTCTTC. This gives the protein CASSQGTSVNNEQFF.